This entry lists 18 T cell receptor beta chains sequenced from one sample in a study of identical twins. TCRdb re-analysed the 5' RACE reads in MiXCR, keeping a single row per CDR3 protein. The repertoire holds more than 400,000 distinct CDR3 sequences, with about 16% as singletons. The sample also formed part of further work on yellow fever vaccine responses in identical twins.

Sample: CD4+ T cells sorted from blood. Receptor source: a woman younger than 30 in good health.

This chain links TRBV27 with TRBJ2-7; the match to TRBD1 covers 10 bases. This CDR3 is 16 amino acids long. Germline CDR1 reads MNHEY; CDR2 reads SMNVEV (reference sequence). J gave up 3 bases and V 6 bases, and 11 bases lay outside the gene matches. DNA for the CDR3: TGTGCCAGCAGCCCACTCCGGGACAGGGGATTCTACGAGCAGTACGTC. Encoded protein: CASSPLRDRGFYEQYV.

The V and J genes are TRBV2 and TRBJ1-1, with 8 bases identical to TRBD1. The CDR3 covers 14 residues. V shed 4 bases, J shed 1 base, and the junction held 2 bases outside the gene matches. Germline lookup yields CDR1 SNHLY and CDR2 FYNNEI. This chain's CDR3 is CASSAGQGNTEAFF. The CDR3 DNA reads TGTGCCAGCAGTGCAGGACAGGGGAACACTGAAGCTTTCTTT.

This rearrangement joins TRBV27 to TRBJ2-1; 13 nucleotides line up with TRBD2. With V trimmed by 7 bases and J by 8 bases, 5 bases remained unmatched. Per the germline V gene, CDR1 is MNHEY and CDR2 is SMNVEV (reference sequence). This CDR3 region has 14 residues. The CDR3, as DNA: TGTGCCAGCAAAGGACTAGCGGGAGTCTATGAGCAGTTCTTC. Its protein product is CASKGLAGVYEQFF.

The J gene is TRBJ2-7, the V gene TRBV11-3; the match to TRBD2 covers 15 bases. Trimming took 4 bases from V and 5 from J; bases not matched to a gene: 6. The CDR3 has 16 residues. Germline CDR1 is SGHNT and CDR2 is YENEEA. The CDR3 nucleotides read TGTGCCAGCAGCTCCCGCGGACTAGCGGGAGGGGACGAGCAGTACTTC. Translating it yields CASSSRGLAGGDEQYF.

The chain combines TRBV20-1 with TRBJ2-7; a possible D gene is TRBD2 (6 bases). The CDR3 has 16 amino acids. V was pared by 3 bases and J by 5 bases, with 23 bases between. Germline V gives CDR1 DFQATT, CDR2 SNEGSKA (reference sequence). The CDR3 sequence: CSARPLLALLGHEQYF. In DNA, the CDR3 is TGCAGTGCTAGGCCTTTACTAGCCCTCCTAGGGCACGAGCAGTACTTC.

The V gene is TRBV6-1, the J gene TRBJ2-2, with D possibly matching TRBD1 (7 bases). The CDR3 sequence is 16 residues long. Trimming removed 6 bases from V and 5 bases from J, with 19 bases in between. Per germline, CDR1 MNHNS and CDR2 SASEGT. The CDR3 DNA sequence: TGTGCCAGCAGGCGGGGTGAGGGGGCGCGGACCGGGGAGCTGTTTTTT. It translates to CASRRGEGARTGELFF.

This clonotype was recorded a few times. The V call is TRBV27, the J call TRBJ2-7; maybe TRBD2 (5 bases). The CDR3 runs 14 residues. Germline V gene lookup returns CDR1 MNHEY and CDR2 SMNVEV (reference sequence). The ends were cut back, 4 bases at V and 2 bases at J, with 12 bases in the middle. The CDR3 spells CASSSRLGAYEQYV. The CDR3, as DNA: TGTGCCAGCAGTTCGAGACTGGGAGCCTACGAGCAGTACGTC.

This clonotype was recorded a few times. The CDR3 is CASSTRFVPNTQYF. Here the CDR3 DNA reads TGTGCCAGCAGCACCCGATTCGTTCCAAATACGCAGTATTTT. V gene TRBV5-6 combines with J gene TRBJ2-3; D uncertain. V shed 4 bases and J shed 7 bases, with 16 bases lying between them. The length of the CDR3 is 14 residues. CDR1 and CDR2 (germline): SGHDT, YYEEEE.

This chain connects TRBV7-8 to TRBJ2-1; TRBD1 matches 8 bases. Germline V gives CDR1 SGHVS, CDR2 FQNEAQ. Germline trimming cut 5 bases from V and 4 bases from J; bases unmatched to any gene: 16. This CDR3 is 18 amino acids long. The CDR3 DNA reads TGTGCCAGCAGCCCCTCAACAGGGGGGCAGGGGTCATACAATGAGCAGTTCTTC. Encoded protein: CASSPSTGGQGSYNEQFF.

This clonotype was found a few times. The chain combines TRBV11-3 with TRBJ2-1, with 7 bases fitting TRBD2. V was clipped by 5 bases and J by 5 bases; unmatched bases: 15. CDR1 and CDR2 (germline): SGHNT, YENEEA. The CDR3 covers 17 residues. CDR3 nucleotide sequence: TGTGCCAGCAGCCGACAATTGGGGCAGGGAGGGAACAATGAGCAGTTCTTC. Its translation is CASSRQLGQGGNNEQFF.

The rearrangement joins TRBV10-3 to TRBJ2-2; perhaps TRBD2 as D (5 bases). Trimming cost V 3 bases and J 4 bases, with 12 bases left between them. Germline V gene sequence: CDR1 ENHRY, CDR2 SYGVKD. The CDR3 length is 15 residues. The CDR3 region has the DNA TGTGCCATCAGTGACCCTAGGGAGAGCACCGGGGAGCTGTTTTTT. Protein sequence: CAISDPRESTGELFF.

This clonotype has more than one count but fewer than ten. The chain recombines TRBV12-3 or TRBV12-4 with TRBJ1-2; D not resolved. The CDR3 is made up of 12 amino acids. V was cut by 6 bases and J by 8 bases, with 13 bases left in between. The CDR3, as DNA: TGTGCCAGCAGATCGACAAGTTCGGGCTACACCTTC. This encodes CASRSTSSGYTF.

This clonotype was seen a few times. This chain joins TRBV11-1 and TRBJ2-2, with 7 bases aligning to TRBD2. Germline V gives CDR1 SGHAT, CDR2 FQDESV (reference sequence). J gave up 4 bases and V 9 bases, and 8 bases lay outside the gene matches. This CDR3 is built from 14 residues. Here the CDR3 DNA reads TGTGCCAGTAGCGGGTCTCGGGGCACCGGGGAGCTGTTTTTT. It yields the protein CASSGSRGTGELFF.

The chain carries TRBV20-1 and TRBJ2-1, with a weak D call TRBD2 (6 bases). The CDR3 loop spans 16 amino acids. The germline V gene encodes CDR1 DFQATT and CDR2 SNEGSKA (reference sequence). V dropped 3 bases and J dropped 7 bases, with 22 bases sitting between them. CDR3 sequence (DNA): TGCAGTGCTAGTGGACTTAGACTAGGATCGGGAAATGAGCAGTTCTTC. Residues: CSASGLRLGSGNEQFF.

In this sample, this clonotype turned up a few times. The chain is built from TRBV6-1 and TRBJ1-6; 9 bases line up with TRBD1. The V gene end was trimmed by 1 base and the J gene end by 10 bases; junction bases not matched to a gene: 8. The CDR3 runs 16 residues. CDR1 is MNHNS and CDR2 is SASEGT in the germline V gene. This CDR3 is CASSEVGTGRRSPLHF. The CDR3 DNA sequence: TGTGCCAGCAGTGAAGTCGGGACAGGGAGGAGATCACCCCTCCACTTT.

V and J are TRBV12-3 or TRBV12-4 and TRBJ2-2, with D perhaps TRBD1 or TRBD2 (5 bases each). Trimming removed 4 bases at V and 7 bases at J, with 16 bases between. This CDR3 comprises 15 residues. The CDR3 DNA is TGTGCCAGCAGTTCAACGGGGTCAACAGGCGGGGAGCTGTTTTTT. It translates to CASSSTGSTGGELFF.

This chain uses TRBV4-1 with TRBJ1-4; D might be TRBD1 (5 bases). Trimming pared 0 bases from V and 3 bases from J, leaving 14 bases between. The CDR3 contains 17 residues. CDR1 is MGHRA and CDR2 is YSYEKL in the germline V gene. CDR3 amino acids: CASSQDGTGGANEKLFF. The CDR3 region has the DNA TGCGCCAGCAGCCAAGATGGTACGGGGGGAGCTAATGAAAAACTGTTTTTT.

The chain couples TRBV5-1 to TRBJ2-3; no clear D gene. The V gene lost 5 bases and the J gene lost 4 bases, with 11 bases spanning the gap. This CDR3 region has 13 residues. Per germline, CDR1 SGHRS and CDR2 YFSETQ. CDR3 sequence (DNA): TGCGCCAGCAGATTGATGGGCCCAGATACGCAGTATTTT. Translation: CASRLMGPDTQYF. Full variable domain (remainder filled in from reference TRBV5-1 and TRBJ2-3): KAGVTQTPRYLIKTRGQQVTLSCSPISGHRSVSWYQQTPGQGLQFLFEYFSETQRNKGNFPGRFSGRQFSNSRSEMNVSTLELGDSALYLCASRLMGPDTQYFGPGTRLTVL.